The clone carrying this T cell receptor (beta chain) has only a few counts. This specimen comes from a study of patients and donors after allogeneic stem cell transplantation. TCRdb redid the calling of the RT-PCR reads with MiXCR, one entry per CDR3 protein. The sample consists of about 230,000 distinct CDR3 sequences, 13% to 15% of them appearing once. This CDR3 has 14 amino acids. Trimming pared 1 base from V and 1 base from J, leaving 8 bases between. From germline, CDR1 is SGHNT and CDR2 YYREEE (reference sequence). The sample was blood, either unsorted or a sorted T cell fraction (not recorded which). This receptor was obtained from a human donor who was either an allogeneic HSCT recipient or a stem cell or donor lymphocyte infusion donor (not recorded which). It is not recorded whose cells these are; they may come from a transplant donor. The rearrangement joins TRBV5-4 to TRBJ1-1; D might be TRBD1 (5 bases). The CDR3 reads CASSLQGPNTEAFF. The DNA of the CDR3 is TGTGCCAGCAGCTTGCAGGGACCGAACACTGAAGCTTTCTTT.